This T cell receptor beta chain was identified during a study of T-cell reconstitution after alpha-beta-depleted transplantation in children. Study-level findings and limits: Reportedly, roughly two months post-transplant, alpha-beta T cells arose from several hundred expanded graft clones.

This clonotype was counted between two and nine times. The target antigen is unknown. Library preparation (for TCRbeta) was performed with unique molecular identifiers. Each CDR3 protein gets one entry after TCRdb re-called the PCR reads with MiXCR. The sample lists 780,000 or so distinct CDR3 sequences, roughly 15% occurring once. V shed 6 bases and J 0 bases; nucleotides not matched to a gene: 10. The length of the CDR3 is 16 residues. CDR1 is SGHRS, CDR2 YFSETQ, per germline. The receptor comes from a male patient between 5 and 17 years old who had a stem cell transplant for acute lymphoblastic leukemia, so the T cells may come from the graft donor. The rearrangement joins TRBV5-1 to TRBJ1-1, with 8 bases matching TRBD1. The input for sequencing was PBMCs, mostly from graft donor cells, taken 360 days after TCRalphabeta/CD19-depleted stem cell transplant. CDR3 coding DNA: TGCGCCAGCACCCCGGACAGGGCCACGCTGAACACTGAAGCTTTCTTT. Translated: CASTPDRATLNTEAFF.